The sample holds many counts of the clone carrying this T cell receptor (beta chain). These data originate in a study of T cell repertoires in cytomegalovirus infection. In the study overall: Both CMV infection and a matching HLA type were indicated by public TCR beta signatures.

The germline V gene has CDR1 SGHVS and CDR2 FQNEAQ. The CDR3 runs to 14 residues. Deletions cut 0 bases from V and 13 bases from J, with 13 bases between. TCRdb independently ran MiXCR on the reads; one entry per CDR3 protein. The sample holds 300,000 to 400,000 distinct CDR3 sequences, 15% to 20% seen once. The clonotype originates from a human donor in good health (CMV status not recorded). Some clones in this sample may be carry-over from other donors' samples. Specimen: PBMCs. V is TRBV7-8 and J is TRBJ1-6, with D unclear. CDR3 nucleotides: TGTGCCAGCAGCTTAGCGCTGGCTACTTCTCCCCTCCACTTT. Its protein product is CASSLALATSPLHF.